This T cell receptor beta chain is drawn from a study of cytomegalovirus exposure and HLA in healthy donors (dated by TCRdb to between 2016 and 2019). Some background on the complete study: According to an earlier analysis of around 600 of the donors, roughly 180 million T cells yielded 117 million unique TCR beta sequences and about 300 Gb of sequence data. An earlier analysis of nearly 600 of the donors applied high-throughput TCR beta sequencing to assess whether each TCR beta V gene segment acted as functional or pseudogenic. An early release that covered 500 to 800 HLA-typed donors contained 300 to 350 gigabases of sequencing data and around 85 million unique TCR sequences. Along with the roughly 710-subject first cohort, a separate validation cohort of 120 different subjects was used. The genetic ancestry cluster associated with self-reported Caucasian donors included 81% of the 350 to 500 genotyped donors. All discovery cohort repertoires had been generated on a single sequencing platform. The T cell repertoires of 550 to 850 subjects were profiled by immunosequencing and related to cytomegalovirus serostatus. In the later analysis, no new phenotypic data were used to find candidate immune exposures; instead, reliance was placed on TCR beta sequences and their occurrence across donors. Both class I and class II loci were covered by HLA typing, at four-digit resolution. Several DR-DQ haplotypes were handled as single units for association and clustering, since linkage in the cohort was strong. The number of donors typed differed by locus, with about 629-640 for A, B, C, DRB1 and DQB1, roughly 550 for DQA1, approximately 580 for DPA1, and 400 to 490 for DPB1. On average, roughly 240,000 unique TCR beta nucleotide sequences were sequenced per donor among 300 to 500 genotyped donors of the cohort, with roughly 20% of those sequences being non-productive. Donor age, sex, ethnicity and CMV serostatus were compiled together with the repertoire data. To predict cytomegalovirus infection status, the study brought together high-throughput TCR immunosequencing, statistical association of individual TCRs with disease status, and machine learning. In a later analysis, previously published TCR beta repertoires from 500 to 750 donors were re-analyzed and high-resolution HLA genotyping was added so that TCR occurrence patterns could be studied. The aim of the study was to test whether cataloging public T cell receptors could identify signatures of past pathogen exposure. A later genetic analysis took genome-wide SNP genotypes for about three fifths of the 666 donors and used that subset as a discovery cohort.

Library preparation employed the immunoSEQ multiplex PCR assay. A mixture of 60 forward primers for TCR Vbeta segments and 13 reverse primers for TCR Jbeta segments was used in the multiplex PCR. Amplification of the CDR3 region of rearranged TCR beta genes was performed with a multiplex PCR assay on genomic DNA. The amplified TCR beta libraries were sequenced on the Illumina HiSeq System as 87-base-pair reads. The original methods were these. A later analysis tallied 75 million to 95 million unique TCR beta chains across the 600 to 700 repertoires, and around 9.9 million of those chains were shared by two or more donors. A nearest-neighbor algorithm error-corrected the raw reads and collapsed the reads into unique sequences, merging closely related sequences to remove PCR and sequencing errors. To assign V, D and J gene segments, CDR3 sequences were aligned to IMGT reference sequences. For a sequence to be retained, a match of at least six nucleotides to both a V gene segment and a J gene segment was required. A rearrangement counted as productive if the CDR3 had no stop codons and remained in frame with V and J, and every other rearrangement counted as non-productive. Following IMGT convention, CDR3 was defined as the stretch from the second conserved V-encoded cysteine to the conserved J-encoded phenylalanine. In an earlier analysis of 500 to 650 of the donors, sequences lacking an unambiguous match to a single V gene segment were excluded. An earlier analysis of several hundred of the donors classified V segments as functional when productive rearrangements were above 56.7% and as segregating when the standard deviation between donors was above 5%. A statistical classification framework was developed to diagnose cytomegalovirus status using the catalog of TCR beta chain sequences. V and J gene assignment, in a later analysis, came from comparing TCR nucleotide sequences with IMGT/GENE-DB human TR gene sequences. The TCRdist pipeline was used in a later analysis to assign CDR3 sequences and most-parsimonious VDJ recombination scenarios. A later analysis defined each TCR beta chain by its CDR3 amino acid sequence plus V-gene family, and excluded reads lacking a unique V-gene family. To address suspected cross-contamination and a sequencing artifact, a later analysis removed approximately 600 highly shared, low-generation-probability nucleotide sequences. In a later analysis, a clonal expansion index was calculated for each public chain from normalized within-repertoire ranks of inferred template counts. A later analysis computed generation probabilities with a VDJ recombination model fitted to out-of-frame rearrangements, and checked the results against IGoR. Hypergeometric tests were used in a later analysis to score TCR-TCR, TCR-HLA and TCR-CMV co-occurrence, with a repertoire-size bias correction applied to the TCR pairs. In a later analysis, false discovery rates were estimated by permuting HLA or CMV assignments 20 times. In a later analysis, co-occurring TCRs were grouped using DBSCAN, with TCRdist sequence similarity added in when clustering inside HLA-allele-positive subsets. Co-occurrence clustering excluded repertoires with fewer than 30,000 or more than 120,000 public chains, plus five with anomalous nucleotide sharing. TCRdb took over this immuneACCESS table, retaining in-frame rearrangements with V and J assigned. Such tables are incomplete; in checked studies, under half of the missing clones stem from an unresolved V gene, and the remainder is unexplained. V, J and clone size are those of that table, while D and trimming were read from the DNA. Within this sample are some 97,000 clones, with about 75% of them counted one time only. The biggest ten clones account for 13% to 15% of the sample.

Overall study outcomes, separate from this receptor: Presence/absence analyses assumed roughly uniform sequencing depth across donors, an assumption that may not hold. Several of the top co-occurrence clusters appeared to be linked to parvovirus B19, influenza, CMV and Epstein-Barr virus, according to a later analysis. The authors suggested that the approach could potentially be generalized to other disease states and immunological phenotypes. For the cohort, immune exposure information was limited to CMV serostatus. The study gave a list of 150 to 200 TCR beta chains associated with cytomegalovirus. Cytomegalovirus status was reported to be diagnosed by the classifier with high specificity and sensitivity in both the original and validation cohorts. Correlated functional status among segregating V segments might reflect linkage disequilibrium, but an unknown experimental factor could not be ruled out. HLA typing was unavailable for some donors at each locus, so association tests used only the typed subset. Only TCR beta chains were sequenced in this cohort, and the absence of alpha or paired-chain data limited detectable features. A group of highly shared sequence variants was considered likely to be a technical artifact of the sequencing pipeline. In vitro tests confirmed that a few of the cytomegalovirus-associated TCR beta chains recognize cytomegalovirus antigens. According to a later genetic analysis, donors in an Asian-associated ancestry cluster had fewer N-insertions in productive TCRs than the approximately 700-donor mean. Specific HLA alleles were associated with over 15,000 TCR beta sequences at a false discovery rate of 0.05 in a later analysis. In a later genetic analysis, a missense DCLRE1C variant was associated with V-gene and J-gene trimming of TCR beta chains, and the association was replicated in an independent cohort. Because the 87-base-pair reads could not distinguish some IMGT-functional V segments, including TRBV6-2 and TRBV6-3, those segments were excluded. Most TCR sequences were observed very rarely across donors, whereas some public TCRs were present in many individuals. Because counts were too low, roughly 16 rarely observed V segments, including chromosome 9 orphons, were left out of the earlier analysis of 587 of the donors. A further reported finding was that TCR beta sequences accurately predicted the HLA-A and HLA-B alleles for most subjects in the first cohort. According to a later analysis, most CMV-associated TCR beta chains appeared to be HLA-restricted, and the HLA associations seemed to be driven largely by CMV exposure. In a later analysis, the rate of TCR association differed among HLA loci, with DRB1 alleles having the most associated TCRs and HLA-C alleles having the fewest. Assigning TCR associations to individual alleles was difficult when HLA alleles, especially DR and DQ, strongly co-occurred. In an earlier analysis of 587 of the donors, most TCR beta V segments appeared in productive rearrangements about 87% or about 30% of the time, broadly matching IMGT annotations. Compared with equally common non-associated chains, HLA-associated TCR beta chains in a later analysis were more clonally expanded and had lower generation probabilities.

The cohort was made up of several hundred healthy bone marrow donors. All cohort members were sampled while nominally healthy, although unrecorded immune exposures were likely present. The donor was CMV seropositive and belonged to the group of a few hundred seropositive cohort members. A peripheral blood sample was collected from each donor, and TCR beta sequencing was performed on peripheral blood mononuclear cells. The Qiagen DNeasy Blood Extraction Kit was used to extract genomic DNA from the blood cell samples. A distance of 12 bases separates the germline ends of V and J, which lose 2 bases and 5 bases respectively. The CDR1 and CDR2 encoded by the germline V gene are SNHLY and FYNNEI. From its cysteine to its phenylalanine, the CDR3 spans 15 amino acids. CDR3 DNA only is kept here, 45 bases in frame from base 1. Comments on this clone: Its antigen is not yet known. No qualities accompany the bases; no much larger clone lies one base away.

The chain is made from TRBV2 and TRBJ1-4; 6 matching bases give a weak D call of TRBD1. Sequencing was performed on PBMCs. The TCR sequence derives from a male donor in good health and CMV-seropositive. The CDR3: CASSELKGENEKLFF. The DNA sequence is given as TGTGCCAGCAGTGAATTAAAGGGGGAGAATGAAAAACTGTTTTTT.